These 30 T cell receptor beta chains were all obtained from the same sample, sequenced in a study of regulatory T cells in long-lasting Graves disease. Time point reported: newly diagnosed GD, antithyroid drugs for less than 3 months. PBMC RNA was the source of the TCR library. TCR beta libraries were built with iRepertoire HTBI primers and Arm-PCR of CDR3 regions. TCRdb redid the calling of the multiplex PCR reads with MiXCR, one entry per CDR3 protein. The table records about 380,000 distinct CDR3 sequences, 15% to 18% of them present only once. The source material was peripheral blood mononuclear cells (PBMCs), sampled at new diagnosis, from a patient treated with antithyroid drugs. The source of these receptors is a female donor with Graves disease.

The chain couples TRBV7-2 to TRBJ2-2, with 11 bases lining up with TRBD2. The junction had 9 bases not matched to a gene; V was cut back by 1 base and J by 8 bases. Germline V gene lookup returns CDR1 SGHTA and CDR2 FQGNSA. The CDR3 has 17 residues. Written as DNA, the CDR3 is TGTGCCAGCAGCTTAGTCTTAGCGGGAGGGTTTTCGGGGGAGCTGTTTTTT. Amino acid sequence: CASSLVLAGGFSGELFF.

The chain employs TRBV19 and TRBJ1-1; 10 bases line up with TRBD1. Trimming took 5 bases from V and 5 from J; bases not matched to a gene: 5. The germline V gene encodes CDR1 LNHDA and CDR2 SQIVND (reference sequence). There are 14 residues in the CDR3. CDR3 residues: CASSVGQGITEAFF. CDR3 nucleotides: TGTGCCAGTAGTGTGGGACAGGGGATTACTGAAGCTTTCTTT.

About this clonotype: An end of the junction does not agree with germline; a read error may underlie this. This chain uses TRBV4-1 with TRBJ2-1; 10 bases are a match to TRBD2. Matching the DNA end better, TRBJ2-5 makes the J call doubtful. Germline V lookup: CDR1 MGHRA, CDR2 YSYEKL. CDR3 length equals 15 residues. The CDR3: CASSQETLAGKTQYF. For the CDR3, the DNA is TGTGCCAGCAGCCAAGAAACACTAGCGGGGAAGACCCAGTACTTC.

This clonotype appeared many times. The gene calls are TRBV7-6 and TRBJ2-2; D gene ambiguous. The V end was cut by 6 bases, the J end by 1 base, with 6 bases between. Germline values: CDR1 SGHVS, CDR2 FNYEAQ. This CDR3 contains 13 residues. The CDR3 DNA sequence: TGTGCCAGCAGTCCGGGGAACACCGGGGAGCTGTTTTTT. Its protein product is CASSPGNTGELFF.

On this clonotype itself: With a much larger clone just one base away, this may be a read error. The chain combines TRBV19 with TRBJ2-3; 7 bases line up with TRBD2. From germline, CDR1 is LNHDA and CDR2 SQIVND (reference sequence). J lost 6 bases, V lost 5 bases, and 11 bases had no gene match. This CDR3 is 15 amino acids long. The CDR3 nucleotides read TGTGCCAGTAGTCCCCGAGCGGGACCCAGGGATACGCAGTATTTT. This encodes CASSPRAGPRDTQYF.

The chain has TRBV29-1 and TRBJ2-7, with D tentatively TRBD1 or TRBD2 (5 bases each). The V end was cut by 6 bases, the J end by 5 bases, with 17 bases between. The CDR3 extends over 13 amino acids. Germline loops: CDR1 SQVTM, CDR2 ANQGSEA. The CDR3 sequence: CSVGTALGDEQYF. CDR3 DNA: TGCAGCGTCGGGACCGCGCTCGGTGACGAGCAGTACTTC.

This clonotype was found a few times. The chain recombines TRBV6-2 or TRBV6-3 with TRBJ2-7; 8 bases match TRBD1. After removal of 5 bases from V and 3 bases from J, the junction contained 3 bases not matched to a gene. The CDR3 contains 13 residues. In germline, CDR1 is MNHEY, CDR2 SVGEGT. This CDR3 reads CASSRQGNYEQYF. CDR3 bases: TGTGCCAGCAGTCGACAGGGGAACTACGAGCAGTACTTC.

At least ten counts were recorded for this clonotype. J is TRBJ2-1 and V is TRBV10-3; perhaps TRBD2 as D (5 bases). The CDR3 spans 13 residues. Germline assignment: CDR1 ENHRY and CDR2 SYGVKD. Between the trimmed V and J ends, which lost 6 bases and 1 base, there was a span of 7 bases. CDR3 in amino acids: CAISGVSYNEQFF. The DNA of the CDR3 is TGTGCCATCAGCGGGGTATCCTACAATGAGCAGTTCTTC.

With regard to this clonotype: This could be a read error, since a much larger clone is one nucleotide away. The V call is TRBV7-2, the J call TRBJ2-5, with D hard to call. Germline V gives CDR1 SGHTA, CDR2 FQGNSA. The CDR3 is 14 residues long. CDR3 DNA sequence: TGTGTCAGCAGCTTATCGCCTCACCAAGAGACCCAGTACTTC. Protein: CVSSLSPHQETQYF.

This clonotype was found a few times. This chain links TRBV19 with TRBJ2-3, with unresolved D. The V gene lost 1 base and the J gene lost 0 bases, with 8 bases spanning the gap. The CDR3 has 15 amino acids. Germline-derived CDR1 and CDR2 are LNHDA and SQIVND (reference sequence). The CDR3 coding sequence is TGTGCCAGTAGTATAGTTTCTGGAAGCACAGATACGCAGTATTTT. It encodes CASSIVSGSTDTQYF.

A note on this clonotype: It may be a read error: a sequence one base away is much more abundant. The chain recombines TRBV27 with TRBJ1-1; D is uncertain. There are 13 residues in the CDR3. Germline V gene sequence: CDR1 MNHEY, CDR2 SMNVEV (reference sequence). CDR3 protein: CASSKTVNTVAFF. The CDR3 region has the DNA TGTGCCAGCAGTAAGACGGTGAACACTGTAGCTTTCTTT.

The genes are TRBV27 and TRBJ2-5; no clear D. The CDR3 covers 14 residues. Trimming stripped 3 bases from V and 1 base from J, with 9 bases between. Germline V gives CDR1 MNHEY, CDR2 SMNVEV (reference sequence). Here the CDR3 reads CASSLEWRQETQYF. The CDR3 DNA reads as TGTGCCAGCAGTTTGGAATGGCGCCAAGAGACCCAGTACTTC.

This clonotype showed up just a few times. Written as DNA, the CDR3 is TGCGCCAGCAGCTTCGGTCTAACAGTGTTTATGGAGACCCAGTACTTC. This gives the protein CASSFGLTVFMETQYF. J is TRBJ2-5 and V is TRBV5-1; no firm D call. The germline V gene encodes CDR1 SGHRS and CDR2 YFSETQ. V lost 2 bases and J lost 5, with 19 bases in between. This CDR3 is built from 16 residues.

This clonotype was observed a few times. The V call is TRBV10-1, the J call TRBJ2-3, with D perhaps matching TRBD2 (6 bases). This CDR3 has 14 amino acids. The germline V gene has CDR1 WNHNN and CDR2 SYGVQD (reference sequence). V was pared by 10 bases and J by 6 bases, with 20 bases between. The CDR3 here is CATSGLLGHDTQYF. In DNA form, the CDR3 reads TGCGCCACCTCGGGACTTCTCGGACATGATACGCAGTATTTT.

This clonotype has only a few counts. V usage is TRBV12-3 or TRBV12-4 and J usage is TRBJ2-7; TRBD1 matches 7 bases. The J segment lost 3 bases and the V segment lost 5 bases, leaving 7 bases of the junction unmatched. CDR3 length: 14 residues. The CDR3 sequence is CASSAGTANYEQYF. In DNA form, the CDR3 reads TGTGCCAGCAGTGCCGGGACAGCCAACTACGAGCAGTACTTC.

The genes are TRBV12-3 or TRBV12-4 and TRBJ2-1, with 10 bases that match TRBD2. The CDR3 has 16 residues. V was clipped by 6 bases and J by 10 bases; unmatched bases: 15. CDR3 nucleotide sequence: TGTGCCAGCAGCTCTAGGACTAGCGGTGCTCCGCGGGAGCAGTTCTTC. Translation gives CASSSRTSGAPREQFF.

This clonotype was picked up a small number of times. One base away lies a much larger clone, so this may be a sequencing read error. The genes are TRBV28 and TRBJ2-3; a weak D match, TRBD1 (6 bases). Trimming shortened V by 6 bases and J by 3 bases, and 25 bases separated the two germline ends. CDR1 is MDHEN, CDR2 SYDVKM, per germline. The CDR3 contains 18 residues. CDR3 bases: TGTGCCAGCAGCCTAACCGCCCCCGGGACAAGGAGGACAGATACGCAGTATTTT. Encoded protein: CASSLTAPGTRRTDTQYF.

This clonotype was found many times. The rearrangement joins TRBV27 to TRBJ1-1; 8 positions match TRBD1. The V and J ends lost 3 bases and 2 bases, in that order; junction bases with no gene match: 5. Germline-derived CDR1 and CDR2 are MNHEY and SMNVEV (reference sequence). CDR3 length equals 15 residues. CDR3 nucleotides: TGTGCCAGCAGTTTCGGACAGGGCAGTAACACTGAAGCTTTCTTT. This encodes CASSFGQGSNTEAFF.

This clonotype was detected many times. V gene TRBV7-2 combines with J gene TRBJ1-2; 7 bases fit TRBD1. This CDR3 contains 13 residues. Germline CDR1 SGHTA, CDR2 FQGNSA. V shed 5 bases and J 8 bases; nucleotides not matched to a gene: 8. Written as DNA, the CDR3 is TGTGCCAGCAGCGAGACAGGGCCACGGGGCTACACCTTC. It yields the protein CASSETGPRGYTF.

This clonotype was found a few times. The genes are TRBV5-4 and TRBJ1-2, with TRBD1 matching 7 bases. CDR3 length equals 14 residues. V lost 4 bases to trimming and J lost 3 bases; unmatched junction nucleotides: 6. Germline V lookup: CDR1 SGHNT, CDR2 YYREEE (reference sequence). The CDR3 coding sequence is TGTGCCAGCAGCAAGACAGGGAGGGACTATGGCTACACCTTC. This sequence encodes CASSKTGRDYGYTF.

Many counts were recorded for this clonotype. CDR3 sequence: CASSSTDRANTEAFF. Here the CDR3 DNA reads TGTGCCAGCAGCTCGACGGACAGGGCGAACACTGAAGCTTTCTTT. The V and J genes are TRBV5-5 and TRBJ1-1, with 8 bases identical to TRBD1. CDR1 is SGHKS, CDR2 YYEKEE, per germline (reference sequence). The CDR3 covers 15 residues. The junction had 5 bases not matched to a gene; V was cut back by 3 bases and J by 1 base.

This clonotype was seen at least ten times. The CDR3 bases are TGTGCCAGCAGCTCAGGACTAGCGTCGAACACCGGGGAGCTGTTTTTT. It yields the protein CASSSGLASNTGELFF. The chain employs TRBV7-9 and TRBJ2-2; 9 bases agree with TRBD2. CDR1 is SEHNR, CDR2 FQNEAQ, per germline (reference sequence). The length of the CDR3 is 16 residues. The trim removed 4 bases at V and 0 bases at J, leaving 3 bases unmatched.

The rearrangement joins TRBV24-1 to TRBJ1-2; D remains unclear. V dropped 2 bases and J dropped 1 base, with 7 bases sitting between them. Germline values: CDR1 KGHDR, CDR2 SFDVKD. The CDR3 consists of 14 residues. Here the CDR3 reads CATSDYQLNYGYTF. The CDR3 nucleotides read TGTGCCACCAGTGATTACCAACTTAACTATGGCTACACCTTC.

This clonotype was counted many times. The gene calls are TRBV3-1 and TRBJ2-1; possible D gene TRBD1, 7 bases. V was pared by 1 base and J by 2 bases, with 9 bases between. Germline CDR1 LGHDT, CDR2 YNNKEL (reference sequence). The CDR3 covers 15 residues. CDR3 nucleotide sequence: TGTGCCAGCAGCCAAGTCAGGGGGGCCTACAATGAGCAGTTCTTC. As protein: CASSQVRGAYNEQFF.

This clonotype was seen repeatedly, ten times or more. This rearrangement joins TRBV10-3 to TRBJ1-1; no clear D. There are 15 residues in the CDR3. Germline CDR1 reads ENHRY; CDR2 reads SYGVKD. V dropped 2 bases and J dropped 3 bases, with 13 bases sitting between them. CDR3 nucleotides: TGTGCCATCAGTGAGGCACCGGGGTTCGACACTGAAGCTTTCTTT. Amino acids: CAISEAPGFDTEAFF.

This chain connects TRBV19 to TRBJ2-1; unclear D gene. The CDR3 covers 13 residues. Germline V gene sequence: CDR1 LNHDA, CDR2 SQIVND (reference sequence). The V gene lost 3 bases and the J gene lost 5 bases, with 8 bases spanning the gap. DNA of the CDR3: TGTGCCAGTAGTATGAATACAGACAATGAGCAGTTCTTC. This gives the protein CASSMNTDNEQFF. Combining the CDR3 with reference TRBV19 and TRBJ2-1 gives the whole variable domain DGGITQSPKYLFRKEGQNVTLSCEQNLNHDAMYWYRQDPGQGLRLIYYSQIVNDFQKGDIAEGYSVSREKKESFPLTVTSAQKNPTAFYLCASSMNTDNEQFFGPGTRLTVL.

Ten or more counts support this clonotype. This CDR3 reads CASSSNSYEQYF. In DNA, the CDR3 is TGTGCCAGCAGTTCCAACTCCTACGAGCAGTACTTC. The chain links TRBV28 to TRBJ2-7; no reliable D call. The CDR3 is 12 amino acids. V was clipped by 4 bases and J by 0 bases, with 4 bases between them. In germline, CDR1 is MDHEN, CDR2 SYDVKM. The variable domain in full, completed from reference TRBV28 and TRBJ2-7, reads DVKVTQSSRYLVKRTGEKVFLECVQDMDHENMFWYRQDPGLGLRLIYFSYDVKMKEKGDIPEGYSVSREKKERFSLILESASTNQTSMYLCASSSNSYEQYFGPGTRLTVT.

This clonotype was detected ten times or more. The chain couples TRBV19 to TRBJ2-5; TRBD2 matches 9 bases. With 7 bases clipped from V and 5 bases from J, the junction kept 11 bases outside the gene matches. Germline lookup yields CDR1 LNHDA and CDR2 SQIVND (reference sequence). CDR3 length: 15 residues. The CDR3 coding sequence is TGTGCCAGTAAAGACGTAGCGGGAGTCGGGGAGACCCAGTACTTC. Residues: CASKDVAGVGETQYF.

This clonotype was seen many times. The V gene is TRBV7-9, the J gene TRBJ2-1; 9 nucleotides line up with TRBD2. Germline V gene lookup returns CDR1 SEHNR and CDR2 FQNEAQ (reference sequence). V was clipped by 1 base and J by 5 bases; unmatched bases: 3. CDR3 size: 15 residues. For the CDR3, the DNA is TGTGCCAGCAGCTTAGTGGGCGGGAGGGACAATGAGCAGTTCTTC. Encoded protein: CASSLVGGRDNEQFF. The variable domain in full, completed from reference TRBV7-9 and TRBJ2-1, reads DTGVSQNPRHKITKRGQNVTFRCDPISEHNRLYWYRQTLGQGPEFLTYFQNEAQLEKSRLLSDRFSAERPKGSFSTLEIQRTEQGDSAMYLCASSLVGGRDNEQFFGPGTRLTVL.

In its sample, this clonotype was seen a few times. The rearrangement links TRBV7-6 to TRBJ2-1; TRBD2 agrees at 13 bases. The end of the DNA aligns better with TRBJ2-5, so the J call may be wrong. CDR1 and CDR2 (germline): SGHVS, FNYEAQ. The CDR3 spans 18 residues. CDR3 amino acids: CASSLTRTSGSWQETQYF. DNA for the CDR3: TGTGCCAGCAGCTTAACCCGGACTAGCGGGAGTTGGCAAGAGACCCAGTACTTC.